The clone carrying this T cell receptor (beta chain) showed up just once. Its antigen is still unknown. The source of the sample is a study of cytomegalovirus exposure and HLA in healthy donors. Study-level findings and limits: The presence/absence work took it that sequencing depth was about the same across donors. Sequencing had likely introduced a cluster of highly shared sequence variants as an artifact. An analysis that was carried out later associated approximately 15,000 TCR beta sequences with HLA alleles at 0.05 false discovery rate.

Germline CDR1 reads MNHNS; CDR2 reads SASEGT. The V and J ends lost 8 bases and 7 bases, in that order; junction bases with no gene match: 3. The CDR3 spans 11 residues. Vbeta (60) and Jbeta (13) primers were used in the PCR. Clones were sequenced by immunoSEQ multiplex PCR, and TCRdb holds only the in-frame ones, with some missing. This table holds around 190,000 clones, 86% found once. The chain links TRBV6-1 to TRBJ2-5, with 8 bases identical to TRBD2. The specimen was PBMCs. The sequence derives from a woman in her twenties or thirties in good health and CMV-seronegative. The CDR3 region has the DNA TGTGCCAGCCGCCGGGGGGGGACCCAGTACTTC. It is translated as CASRRGGTQYF.